The 24 T cell receptor beta chains given below trace back to one sample, sequenced in a study of T cells in localized non-small cell lung cancer. TCRdb's copy holds only in-frame clones and misses some; the assay was immunoSEQ multiplex PCR. The sample contains more than 1,000 clones, 35% to 45% of which appear only once. The material was normal lung tissue next to the tumor, obtained before any cancer treatment. The receptors come from a woman between 35 and 75 years old with stage I lung adenocarcinoma.

This chain uses TRBV6-8 with TRBJ1-1; D remains ambiguous. The CDR3 extends over 12 amino acids. Per germline, CDR1 MNHGY and CDR2 SAAAGT. V was clipped by 6 bases and J by 11 bases, with 16 bases between them. In DNA form, the CDR3 reads TGTGCCAGCAGCAGTACCTACAGCTACGCTTTCTTT. Translated, it gives CASSSTYSYAFF.

V gene TRBV18 combines with J gene TRBJ2-5; D is perhaps TRBD2 (5 bases). The germline V gene encodes CDR1 KGHSH and CDR2 LQKENI. CDR3 length: 14 amino acids. Trimming pared 0 bases from V and 5 bases from J, leaving 10 bases between. The CDR3 is CASSPPHGMETQYF. CDR3 in DNA: TGTGCCAGCTCACCACCTCACGGGATGGAGACCCAGTACTTC. Using reference TRBV18 and TRBJ2-5 for the parts outside the CDR3, the full variable domain is NAGVMQNPRHLVRRRGQEARLRCSPMKGHSHVYWYRQLPEEGLKFMVYLQKENIIDESGMPKERFSAEFPKEGPSILRIQQVVRGDSAAYFCASSPPHGMETQYFGPGTRLLVL.

This clone is medium-sized within its sample. The chain joins TRBV9 to TRBJ2-3; perhaps TRBD2 as D (6 bases). The germline gives CDR1 SGDLS, CDR2 YYNGEE. The CDR3 totals 15 residues. Trimming stripped 5 bases from V and 2 bases from J, with 15 bases between. The CDR3 loop reads CASSEGAGYTDTQYF. Here the CDR3 DNA reads TGTGCCAGCAGTGAAGGGGCGGGGTACACAGATACGCAGTATTTT.

The chain employs TRBV25-1 and TRBJ1-1; unclear D gene. This CDR3 contains 15 residues. Between the trimmed V and J ends, which lost 1 base and 1 base, there was a span of 10 bases. The germline CDR1 and CDR2 sequences are MGHDK and SYGVNS. The CDR3 DNA is TGTGCCAGCAGTGAATCGGCACAGCCGAACACTGAAGCTTTCTTT. Amino acids: CASSESAQPNTEAFF.

This clone has just a few counts. One junction end disagrees with the germline gene, perhaps due to a read error. The V gene is TRBV6-8, the J gene TRBJ2-3; the D gene is possibly TRBD1 (5 bases). The CDR3 runs 14 residues. Germline values: CDR1 MNHGY, CDR2 SAAAGT. The CDR3 sequence is CASSSGRAADTQYF. The CDR3 coding sequence is TGTGCCAGCAGTTCGGGCAGGGCTGCAGATACGCAATATTTT.

The rearrangement uses TRBV18 and TRBJ1-2, with TRBD1 matching 12 bases. V was clipped by 3 bases and J by 7 bases; unmatched bases: 3. Germline CDR1 and CDR2: KGHSH and LQKENI. This CDR3 has 14 amino acids. CDR3 sequence (DNA): TGTGCCAGCTCACCGGGACAGGGGGCATCTGGCTACACCTTC. It yields the protein CASSPGQGASGYTF.

The J gene is TRBJ1-1, the V gene TRBV11-3; D is perhaps TRBD1 (6 bases). Germline-derived CDR1 and CDR2 are SGHNT and YENEEA. This CDR3 region has 16 residues. The V gene lost 1 base and the J gene lost 4 bases, with 16 bases spanning the gap. CDR3 region: CASSLGQELGGTEAFF. The CDR3 DNA reads TGTGCCAGCAGCTTAGGACAGGAACTAGGCGGCACTGAAGCTTTCTTT.

The chain carries TRBV28 and TRBJ2-7, with 7 bases that match TRBD2. J lost 2 bases, V lost 7 bases, and 2 bases had no gene match. Germline loops: CDR1 MDHEN, CDR2 SYDVKM. The CDR3 consists of 12 residues. The CDR3, as DNA: TGTGCCAGCAACGGGAGGACCTACGAGCAGTACTTC. This translates into CASNGRTYEQYF.

This clone was found a few times. The CDR3 sequence: CAWSVDNRSPLHF. The CDR3 DNA sequence: TGTGCCTGGAGTGTAGATAATCGATCACCCCTCCACTTT. The chain recombines TRBV30 with TRBJ1-6; unclear D gene. From germline, CDR1 is GTSNPN and CDR2 SVGIG (reference sequence). V lost 0 bases and J lost 10, with 10 bases in between. The CDR3 extends over 13 amino acids.

The rearrangement joins TRBV6-8 to TRBJ2-2; D gene ambiguous. Trimming left V 6 bases short and J 3 bases short, with 14 bases between. CDR1 is MNHGY and CDR2 is SAAAGT in the germline V gene. This CDR3 region has 15 residues. CDR3 residues: CASSPDGPYTGELFF. The CDR3 DNA sequence: TGTGCCAGCAGCCCGGACGGACCGTACACCGGGGAGCTGTTTTTT.

V gene TRBV28 combines with J gene TRBJ1-1; the D is unclear. CDR3 size: 15 residues. Trimming cost V 2 bases and J 0 bases, with 10 bases left between them. CDR1 MDHEN and CDR2 SYDVKM come from the germline V gene. CDR3 protein: CASSLRSHMNTEAFF. CDR3 DNA sequence: TGTGCCAGCAGTTTAAGGAGCCACATGAACACTGAAGCTTTCTTT.

The chain joins TRBV18 to TRBJ2-5; 7 bases match TRBD1. The CDR3 spans 17 residues. Losses at the gene ends were 5 bases for V and 5 bases for J; bases not matched to a gene: 17. From germline, CDR1 is KGHSH and CDR2 LQKENI. The CDR3 coding sequence is TGTGCCAGCTCAACAGATGGAGAGGGGGCAGCCCGGGAGACCCAGTACTTC. Translated, it gives CASSTDGEGAARETQYF.

This clone appeared a few times. V is TRBV6-8 and J is TRBJ2-2, with TRBD2 matching over 10 bases. J lost 3 bases, V lost 4 bases, and 11 bases had no gene match. This CDR3 is built from 18 residues. CDR1 is MNHGY and CDR2 is SAAAGT in the germline V gene. The CDR3 spells CASSLTVEAGGHTGELFF. DNA of the CDR3: TGTGCCAGCAGTTTGACCGTGGAAGCGGGGGGGCACACCGGGGAGCTGTTTTTT.

The rearrangement uses TRBV19 and TRBJ2-7; 9 bases are a match to TRBD1. Looked up from germline, CDR1 is LNHDA and CDR2 is SQIVND (reference sequence). The CDR3 contains 14 residues. V shed 1 base and J 4 bases; nucleotides not matched to a gene: 2. The CDR3 reads CASSIGTGEYEQYF. CDR3 bases: TGTGCCAGTAGTATAGGGACAGGGGAATACGAGCAGTACTTC.

This clone was observed a few times. The V call is TRBV6-8, the J call TRBJ1-4; D is perhaps TRBD1 (6 bases). The CDR3 totals 18 residues. Germline-derived CDR1 and CDR2 are MNHGY and SAAAGT. V lost 6 bases to trimming and J lost 0 bases, with 20 bases between them. CDR3: CASRPTGTPTATNEKLFF. CDR3 in DNA: TGTGCCAGCAGGCCAACCGGGACACCAACCGCAACTAATGAAAAACTGTTTTTT.

Only a few counts were recorded for this clone. This sequence joins TRBV7-4 and TRBJ1-4, with D uncertain. V was pared by 5 bases and J by 5 bases, with 9 bases between. The CDR3 loop spans 13 amino acids. Germline V gene data show CDR1 as SGHVT and CDR2 as SQSDAQ. The CDR3 region has the DNA TGTGCCAGCAGCACCCAGATGAATGAAAAACTGTTTTTT. Translation: CASSTQMNEKLFF. The variable domain in full, completed from reference TRBV7-4 and TRBJ1-4, reads GAGVSQSPRYKVAKRGRDVALRCDSISGHVTLYWYRQTLGQGSEVLTYSQSDAQRDKSGRPSGRFSAERPERSVSTLKIQRTEQGDSAVYLCASSTQMNEKLFFGSGTQLSVL.

This sequence joins TRBV19 and TRBJ2-3, with 11 positions matching TRBD2. V lost 0 bases and J lost 2; bases outside the gene matches: 4. The germline gives CDR1 LNHDA, CDR2 SQIVND (reference sequence). The CDR3 is 17 residues long. CDR3 sequence reads: CASSIELAGVITDTQYF. The CDR3 nucleotides read TGTGCCAGTAGTATAGAACTAGCGGGAGTAATCACAGATACGCAGTATTTT.

This rearrangement joins TRBV30 to TRBJ1-1; 7 positions match TRBD1. The CDR3 has 13 residues. Germline values: CDR1 GTSNPN, CDR2 SVGIG (reference sequence). The V and J ends lost 4 bases and 2 bases, in that order; junction bases with no gene match: 4. The CDR3 sequence is CAWIGQDNTEAFF. DNA of the CDR3: TGTGCCTGGATCGGACAGGATAACACTGAAGCTTTCTTT.

There are a few counts of this clone. This chain connects TRBV28 to TRBJ2-6; tentative D call: TRBD2 (5 bases). CDR1 is MDHEN and CDR2 is SYDVKM in the germline V gene. With 4 bases removed from V and 0 bases from J, the gap between germline ends came to 16 bases. This CDR3 spans 18 amino acids. The CDR3 loop reads CASSSPGILPSGANVLTF. CDR3 sequence (DNA): TGTGCCAGCAGTTCCCCCGGGATTTTACCCTCTGGGGCCAACGTCCTGACTTTC.

This clone was detected a few times. V gene TRBV6-8 combines with J gene TRBJ1-6; 8 nucleotides line up with TRBD1. Germline values: CDR1 MNHGY, CDR2 SAAAGT. The V and J ends lost 5 bases and 3 bases, in that order; junction bases with no gene match: 3. The CDR3 has 15 amino acids. The CDR3 sequence is CASSTTGDYNSPLHF. CDR3 DNA sequence: TGTGCCAGCAGTACGACAGGGGACTATAATTCACCCCTCCACTTT.

This clone was observed a few times. The chain has TRBV25-1 and TRBJ2-3; possibly TRBD2 for D (6 bases). CDR1 and CDR2 from the germline V gene are MGHDK and SYGVNS. The V gene lost 2 bases and the J gene lost 1 base, with 10 bases spanning the gap. CDR3 length: 15 residues. Here the CDR3 reads CASSEGASGTDTQYF. The DNA for the CDR3 is TGTGCCAGCAGTGAAGGGGCTAGCGGCACAGATACGCAGTATTTT. Filled out from reference TRBV25-1 and TRBJ2-3, the complete variable domain reads EADIYQTPRYLVIGTGKKITLECSQTMGHDKMYWYQQDPGMELHLIHYSYGVNSTEKGDLSSESTVSRIRTEHFPLTLESARPSHTSQYLCASSEGASGTDTQYFGPGTRLTVL.

This clone was detected only a few times. The CDR3 sequence: CASSYAGQGRTEAFF. CDR3 in DNA: TGTGCCAGCAGTTACGCCGGACAGGGACGCACTGAAGCTTTCTTT. V gene TRBV6-8 combines with J gene TRBJ1-1, with 8 bases lining up with TRBD1. There are 15 residues in the CDR3. Trimming cost V 2 bases and J 4 bases; bases outside gene matches: 6. CDR1 is MNHGY and CDR2 is SAAAGT in the germline V gene.

This chain uses TRBV9 with TRBJ1-4; the D gene is possibly TRBD1 (5 bases). From germline, CDR1 is SGDLS and CDR2 YYNGEE. V lost 5 bases and J lost 8, with 16 bases in between. CDR3 size: 14 residues. The CDR3 sequence: CASSEALPGEKLFF. Written as DNA, the CDR3 is TGTGCCAGCAGTGAAGCGCTTCCAGGGGAAAAACTGTTTTTT.

This clone was detected only a few times. This chain uses TRBV28 with TRBJ2-2, with 9 bases aligning to TRBD2. CDR1 MDHEN and CDR2 SYDVKM come from the germline V gene. The CDR3 loop spans 15 amino acids. J lost 1 base, V lost 6 bases, and 3 bases had no gene match. CDR3 DNA sequence: TGTGCCAGCAGACCGACTAGCGGGAACACCGGGGAGCTGTTTTTT. Amino acids: CASRPTSGNTGELFF.